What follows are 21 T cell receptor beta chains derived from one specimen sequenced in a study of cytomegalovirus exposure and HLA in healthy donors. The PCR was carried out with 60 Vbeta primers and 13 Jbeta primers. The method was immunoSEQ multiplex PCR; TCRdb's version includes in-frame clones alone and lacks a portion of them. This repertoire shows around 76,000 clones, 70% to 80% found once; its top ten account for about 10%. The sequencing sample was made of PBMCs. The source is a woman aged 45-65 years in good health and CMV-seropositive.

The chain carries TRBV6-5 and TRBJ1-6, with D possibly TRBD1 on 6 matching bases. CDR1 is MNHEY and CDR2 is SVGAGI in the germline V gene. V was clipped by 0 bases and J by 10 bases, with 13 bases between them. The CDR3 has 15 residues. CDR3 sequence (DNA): TGTGCCAGCAGTTACTCCACAGGGACCCGGTCACCCCTCCACTTT. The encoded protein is CASSYSTGTRSPLHF.

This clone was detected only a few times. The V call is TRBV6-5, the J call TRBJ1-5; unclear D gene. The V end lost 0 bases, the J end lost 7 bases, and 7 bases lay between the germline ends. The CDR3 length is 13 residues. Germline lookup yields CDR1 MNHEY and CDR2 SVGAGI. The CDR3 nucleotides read TGTGCCAGCAGTTACTCGATCGGGCAGCCCCAGCATTTT. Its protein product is CASSYSIGQPQHF.

The CDR3 DNA reads as TGTGCCATCAGTGAGTCGGTAGCTAGCGGGAAGGACAATGAGCAGTTCTTC. It codes for CAISESVASGKDNEQFF. The chain links TRBV10-3 to TRBJ2-1; 9 bases agree with TRBD2. The germline CDR1 and CDR2 sequences are ENHRY and SYGVKD. V lost 0 bases to trimming and J lost 5 bases; unmatched junction nucleotides: 8. This CDR3 is 17 amino acids long.

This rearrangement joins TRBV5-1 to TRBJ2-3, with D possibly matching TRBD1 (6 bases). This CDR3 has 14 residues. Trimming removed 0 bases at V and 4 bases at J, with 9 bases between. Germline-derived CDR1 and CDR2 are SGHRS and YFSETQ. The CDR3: CASSLGQEADTQYF. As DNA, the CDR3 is TGCGCCAGCAGCTTGGGACAGGAGGCAGATACGCAGTATTTT. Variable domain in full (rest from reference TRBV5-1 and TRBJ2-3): KAGVTQTPRYLIKTRGQQVTLSCSPISGHRSVSWYQQTPGQGLQFLFEYFSETQRNKGNFPGRFSGRQFSNSRSEMNVSTLELGDSALYLCASSLGQEADTQYFGPGTRLTVL.

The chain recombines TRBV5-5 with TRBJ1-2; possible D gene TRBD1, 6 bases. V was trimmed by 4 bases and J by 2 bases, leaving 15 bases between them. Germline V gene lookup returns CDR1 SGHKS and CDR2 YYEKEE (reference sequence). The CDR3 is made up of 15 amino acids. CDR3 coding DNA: TGTGCCAGCAGCGAGCGGACAGTCCTCAACTATGGCTACACCTTC. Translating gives CASSERTVLNYGYTF.

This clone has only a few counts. The CDR3 DNA reads TGTGCCAGCAGCTTAGAGGGTAGCGGGAGAATCTACGAGCAGTACTTC. This sequence encodes CASSLEGSGRIYEQYF. The V call is TRBV7-4, the J call TRBJ2-7; 9 positions match TRBD2. CDR3 length equals 16 residues. J lost 3 bases, V lost 1 base, and 7 bases had no gene match. Germline CDR1 SGHVT, CDR2 SQSDAQ.

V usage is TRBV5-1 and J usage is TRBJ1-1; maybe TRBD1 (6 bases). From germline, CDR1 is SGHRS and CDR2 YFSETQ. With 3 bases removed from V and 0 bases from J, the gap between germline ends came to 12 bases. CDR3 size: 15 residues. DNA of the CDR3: TGCGCCAGCAGCTCCTCAACAGGGATGAACACTGAAGCTTTCTTT. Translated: CASSSSTGMNTEAFF. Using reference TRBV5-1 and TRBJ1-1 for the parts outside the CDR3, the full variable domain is KAGVTQTPRYLIKTRGQQVTLSCSPISGHRSVSWYQQTPGQGLQFLFEYFSETQRNKGNFPGRFSGRQFSNSRSEMNVSTLELGDSALYLCASSSSTGMNTEAFFGQGTRLTVV.

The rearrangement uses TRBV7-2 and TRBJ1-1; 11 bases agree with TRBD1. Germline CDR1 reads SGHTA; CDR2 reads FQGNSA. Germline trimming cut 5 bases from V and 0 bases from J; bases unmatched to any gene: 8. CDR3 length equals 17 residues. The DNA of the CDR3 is TGTGCCAGCAGCCTAAGGACGGGACAGGGGGTGAACACTGAAGCTTTCTTT. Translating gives CASSLRTGQGVNTEAFF.

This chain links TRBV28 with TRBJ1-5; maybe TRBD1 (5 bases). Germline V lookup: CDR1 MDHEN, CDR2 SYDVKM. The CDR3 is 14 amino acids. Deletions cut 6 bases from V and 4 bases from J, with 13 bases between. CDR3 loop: CASSRTTRNQPQHF. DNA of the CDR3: TGTGCCAGCAGCCGGACAACACGGAATCAGCCCCAGCATTTT. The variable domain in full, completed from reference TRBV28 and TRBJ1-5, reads DVKVTQSSRYLVKRTGEKVFLECVQDMDHENMFWYRQDPGLGLRLIYFSYDVKMKEKGDIPEGYSVSREKKERFSLILESASTNQTSMYLCASSRTTRNQPQHFGDGTRLSIL.

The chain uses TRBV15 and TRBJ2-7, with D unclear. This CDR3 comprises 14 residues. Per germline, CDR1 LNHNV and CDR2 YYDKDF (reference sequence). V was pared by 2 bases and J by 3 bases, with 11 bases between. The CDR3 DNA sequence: TGTGCCACCAGCAGAAACTACAAAGACTACGAGCAGTACTTC. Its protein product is CATSRNYKDYEQYF.

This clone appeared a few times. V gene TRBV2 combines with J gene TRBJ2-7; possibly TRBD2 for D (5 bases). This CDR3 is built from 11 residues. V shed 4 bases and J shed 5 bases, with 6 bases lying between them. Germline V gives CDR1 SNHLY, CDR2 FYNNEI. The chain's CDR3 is CASSASNEQYF. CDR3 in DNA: TGTGCCAGCAGTGCTAGCAACGAGCAGTACTTC.

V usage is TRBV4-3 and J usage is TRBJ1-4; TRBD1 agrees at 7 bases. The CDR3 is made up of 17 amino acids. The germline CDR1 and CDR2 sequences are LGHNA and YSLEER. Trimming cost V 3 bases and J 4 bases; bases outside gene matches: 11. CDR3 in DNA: TGCGCCAGCAGCCAGGTCCCGGGACAGCCCCATAATGAAAAACTGTTTTTT. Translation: CASSQVPGQPHNEKLFF.

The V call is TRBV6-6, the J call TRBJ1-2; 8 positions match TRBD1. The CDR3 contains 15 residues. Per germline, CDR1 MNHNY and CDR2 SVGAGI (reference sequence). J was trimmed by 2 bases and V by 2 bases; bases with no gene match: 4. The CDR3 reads CASSYPGQENYGYTF. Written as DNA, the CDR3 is TGTGCCAGCAGTTACCCGGGACAGGAGAACTATGGCTACACCTTC.

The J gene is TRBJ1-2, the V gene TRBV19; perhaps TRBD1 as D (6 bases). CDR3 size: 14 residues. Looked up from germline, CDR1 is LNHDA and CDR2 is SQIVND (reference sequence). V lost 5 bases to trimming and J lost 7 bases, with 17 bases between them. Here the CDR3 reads CASSRGALDFGYTF. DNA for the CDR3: TGTGCCAGTAGTCGGGGGGCGTTGGACTTTGGCTACACCTTC.

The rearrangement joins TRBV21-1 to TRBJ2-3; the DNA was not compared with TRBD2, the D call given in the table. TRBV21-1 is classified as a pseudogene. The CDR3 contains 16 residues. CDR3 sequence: CASSPREDPSTDTQYF. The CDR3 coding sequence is TGTGCCAGCAGCCCGCGGGAGGACCCTAGCACAGATACGCAGTATTTT.

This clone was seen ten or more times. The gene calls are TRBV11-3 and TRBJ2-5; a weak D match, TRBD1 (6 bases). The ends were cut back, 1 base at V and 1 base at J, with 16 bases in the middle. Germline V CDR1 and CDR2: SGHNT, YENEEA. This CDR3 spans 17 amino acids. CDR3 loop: CASSLGPPGTPQETQYF. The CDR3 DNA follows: TGTGCCAGCAGCTTAGGCCCCCCCGGGACACCCCAAGAGACCCAGTACTTC.

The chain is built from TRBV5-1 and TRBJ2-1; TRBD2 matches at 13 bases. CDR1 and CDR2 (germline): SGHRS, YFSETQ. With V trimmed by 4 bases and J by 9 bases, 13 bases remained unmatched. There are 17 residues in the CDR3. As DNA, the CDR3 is TGCGCCAGCAGCCTCGGTCCCGGACTAGCGGGAGCTGGTGAGCAGTTCTTC. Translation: CASSLGPGLAGAGEQFF.

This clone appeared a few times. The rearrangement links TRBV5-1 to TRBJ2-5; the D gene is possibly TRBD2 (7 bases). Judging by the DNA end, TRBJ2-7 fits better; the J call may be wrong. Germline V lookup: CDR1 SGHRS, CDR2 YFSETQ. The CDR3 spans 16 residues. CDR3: CASSPGGGESFYEQYF. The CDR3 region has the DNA TGCGCCAGCAGCCCTGGGGGGGGCGAATCCTTCTACGAGCAGTACTTC.

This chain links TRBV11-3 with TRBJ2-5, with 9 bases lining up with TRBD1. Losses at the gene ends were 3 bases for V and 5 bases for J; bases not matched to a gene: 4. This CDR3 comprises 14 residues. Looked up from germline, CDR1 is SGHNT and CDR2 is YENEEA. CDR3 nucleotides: TGTGCCAGCAGCTTGGGACAGGGATATGAGACCCAGTACTTC. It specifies CASSLGQGYETQYF.

The CDR3 DNA reads as TGCGCCAGCAGCCAAGCGGCCGGGGATCAGCCCCAGCATTTT. Translating gives CASSQAAGDQPQHF. The chain joins TRBV4-3 to TRBJ1-5; the D is unclear. The germline gives CDR1 LGHNA, CDR2 YSLEER. This CDR3 has 14 residues. Trimming removed 1 base from V and 5 bases from J, with 9 bases in between.

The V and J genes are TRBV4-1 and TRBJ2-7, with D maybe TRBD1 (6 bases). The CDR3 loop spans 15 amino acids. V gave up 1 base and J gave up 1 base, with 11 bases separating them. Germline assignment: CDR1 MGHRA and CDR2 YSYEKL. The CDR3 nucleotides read TGCGCCAGCAGCCAAGTCACAGGGTTTTCCTACGAGCAGTACTTC. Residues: CASSQVTGFSYEQYF.